The sample holds a few counts of the clone carrying this T cell receptor (beta chain). As yet, its antigen is unknown. This sample was taken from a study of beta chain features in type 1 diabetes. Study-wide findings and caveats: Here, the possible influence of HLA type (on TCRB rearrangement) remained unresolved. It was among patients, rather than healthy donors, that naive, central memory and Treg TCRB repertoires appeared more similar. Type 1 diabetes patients had fewer VDJ junction insertions and more deletions.

By way of CD45RO/CCR7/CD25/CD127/CD95/CD27, the CD4+ regulatory, stem cell-like memory, central memory and naive cells were sorted. Germline V gene lookup returns CDR1 SGHVS and CDR2 FQNEAQ. Trimming took 5 bases from V and 8 from J; bases not matched to a gene: 5. The CDR3 contains 13 residues. Sequenced material consisted of expressed TCRB transcripts (all of the isolated RNA was reverse transcribed). This table comes from immunoSEQ multiplex PCR, and its TCRdb copy is limited to in-frame clones, with some not included. The sample has around 58,000 clones; about 61% are singletons. This chain links TRBV7-8 with TRBJ2-1; TRBD1 matches at 8 bases. Sequences were obtained from Tregs from blood. The sequence came from a woman aged 18-29 years in good health. The CDR3 DNA sequence: TGTGCCAGCAGCGCGGACAGGGACGATGAGCAGTTCTTC. Translation gives CASSADRDDEQFF.